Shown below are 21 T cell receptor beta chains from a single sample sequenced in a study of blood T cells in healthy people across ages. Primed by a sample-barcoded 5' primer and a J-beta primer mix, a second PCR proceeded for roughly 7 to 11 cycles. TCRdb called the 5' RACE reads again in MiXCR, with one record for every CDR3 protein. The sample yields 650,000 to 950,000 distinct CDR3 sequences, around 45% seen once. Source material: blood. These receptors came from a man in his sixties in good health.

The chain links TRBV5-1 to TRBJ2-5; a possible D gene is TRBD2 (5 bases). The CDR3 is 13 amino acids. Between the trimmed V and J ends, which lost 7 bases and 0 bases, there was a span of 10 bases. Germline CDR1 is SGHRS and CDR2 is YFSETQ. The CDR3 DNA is TGCGCCAGCGGCTCCGGGGACCAAGAGACCCAGTACTTC. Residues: CASGSGDQETQYF.

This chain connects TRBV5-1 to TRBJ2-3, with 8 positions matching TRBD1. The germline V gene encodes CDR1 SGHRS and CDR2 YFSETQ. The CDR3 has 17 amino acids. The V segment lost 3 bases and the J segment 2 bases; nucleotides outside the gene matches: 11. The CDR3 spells CASSSHLGTGPTDTQYF. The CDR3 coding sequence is TGCGCCAGCAGCTCGCACCTAGGGACAGGACCCACAGATACGCAGTATTTT.

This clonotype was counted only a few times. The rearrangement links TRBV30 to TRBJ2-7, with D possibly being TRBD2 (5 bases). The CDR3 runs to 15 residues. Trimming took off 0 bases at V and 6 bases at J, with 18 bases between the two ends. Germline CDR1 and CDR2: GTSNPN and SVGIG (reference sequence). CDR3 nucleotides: TGTGCCTGGAGTGTTCGGCAGGTCCTAGGAGGCGAGCAGTACTTC. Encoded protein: CAWSVRQVLGGEQYF.

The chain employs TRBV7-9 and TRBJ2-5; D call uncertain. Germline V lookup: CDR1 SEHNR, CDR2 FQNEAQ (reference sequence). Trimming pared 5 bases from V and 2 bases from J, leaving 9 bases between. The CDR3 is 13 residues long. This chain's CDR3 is CASSIQSQETQYF. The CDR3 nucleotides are TGTGCCAGCAGCATACAGAGTCAAGAGACCCAGTACTTC.

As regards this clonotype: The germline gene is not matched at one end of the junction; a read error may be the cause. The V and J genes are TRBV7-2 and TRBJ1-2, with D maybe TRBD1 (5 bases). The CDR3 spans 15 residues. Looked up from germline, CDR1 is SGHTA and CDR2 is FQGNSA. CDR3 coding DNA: TGTGCCAGCAGCTTAGATTCCGGGGGAGGAAAGGGCTGCACCTTC. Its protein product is CASSLDSGGGKGCTF.

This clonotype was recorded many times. This CDR3 is CAWSTHSGTEAFF. DNA for the CDR3: TGTGCCTGGAGTACCCACTCGGGGACTGAAGCTTTCTTT. The chain combines TRBV30 with TRBJ1-1; D call uncertain. This CDR3 is built from 13 residues. CDR1 and CDR2 (germline): GTSNPN, SVGIG (reference sequence). Between the trimmed V and J ends, which lost 2 bases and 5 bases, there was a span of 12 bases. The variable domain in full, with the rest retrieved from reference TRBV30 and TRBJ1-1, is SQTIHQWPATLVQPVGSPLSLECTVEGTSNPNLYWYRQAAGRGLQLLFYSVGIGQISSEVPQNLSASRPQDRQFILSSKKLLLSDSGFYLCAWSTHSGTEAFFGQGTRLTVV.

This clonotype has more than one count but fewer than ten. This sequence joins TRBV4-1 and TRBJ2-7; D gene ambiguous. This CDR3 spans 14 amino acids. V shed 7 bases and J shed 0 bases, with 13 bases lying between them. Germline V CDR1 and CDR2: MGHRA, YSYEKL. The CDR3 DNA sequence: TGCGCCAGCACTAGAGAGGAATCCTCCTACGAGCAGTACTTC. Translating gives CASTREESSYEQYF.

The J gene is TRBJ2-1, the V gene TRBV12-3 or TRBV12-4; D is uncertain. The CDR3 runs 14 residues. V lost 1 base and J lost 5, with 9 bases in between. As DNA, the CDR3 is TGTGCCAGCAGTTTAGGAACGCCTCACAATGAGCAGTTCTTC. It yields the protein CASSLGTPHNEQFF.

The CDR3 DNA is TGCAGCGTTGGAACAAGTGAAAAACTGTTTTTT. Protein product: CSVGTSEKLFF. The rearrangement links TRBV29-1 to TRBJ1-4, with no clear D. With 4 bases removed from V and 7 bases from J, the gap between germline ends came to 7 bases. The CDR3 has 11 amino acids. Germline values: CDR1 SQVTM, CDR2 ANQGSEA.

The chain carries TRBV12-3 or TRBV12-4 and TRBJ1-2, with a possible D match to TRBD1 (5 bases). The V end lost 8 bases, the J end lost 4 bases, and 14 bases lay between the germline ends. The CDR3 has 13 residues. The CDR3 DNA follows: TGTGCCAGCGCTGGGGGAGGGCTCTATGGCTACACCTTC. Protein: CASAGGGLYGYTF.

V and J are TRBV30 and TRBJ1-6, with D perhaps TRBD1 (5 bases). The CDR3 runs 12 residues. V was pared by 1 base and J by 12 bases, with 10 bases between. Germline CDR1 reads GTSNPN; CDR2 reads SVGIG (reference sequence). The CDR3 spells CAWSASGVPLHF. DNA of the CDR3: TGTGCCTGGAGTGCCTCGGGGGTACCCCTCCACTTT. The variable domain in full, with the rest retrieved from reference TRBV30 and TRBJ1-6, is SQTIHQWPATLVQPVGSPLSLECTVEGTSNPNLYWYRQAAGRGLQLLFYSVGIGQISSEVPQNLSASRPQDRQFILSSKKLLLSDSGFYLCAWSASGVPLHFGNGTRLTVT.

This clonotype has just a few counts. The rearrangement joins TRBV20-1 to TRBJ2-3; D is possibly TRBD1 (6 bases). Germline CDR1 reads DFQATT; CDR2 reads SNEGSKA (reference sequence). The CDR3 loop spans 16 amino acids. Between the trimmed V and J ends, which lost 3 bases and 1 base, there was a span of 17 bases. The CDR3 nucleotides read TGCAGTGCTAGTGGTACAGGGTTTGCCGGCACAGATACGCAGTATTTT. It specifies CSASGTGFAGTDTQYF.

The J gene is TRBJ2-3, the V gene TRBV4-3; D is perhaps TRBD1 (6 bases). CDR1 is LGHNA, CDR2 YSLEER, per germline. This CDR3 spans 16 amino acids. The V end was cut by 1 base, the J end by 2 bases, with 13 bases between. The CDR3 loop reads CASSQGDRKDTDTQYF. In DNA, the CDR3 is TGCGCCAGCAGCCAAGGAGACAGGAAAGACACAGATACGCAGTATTTT.

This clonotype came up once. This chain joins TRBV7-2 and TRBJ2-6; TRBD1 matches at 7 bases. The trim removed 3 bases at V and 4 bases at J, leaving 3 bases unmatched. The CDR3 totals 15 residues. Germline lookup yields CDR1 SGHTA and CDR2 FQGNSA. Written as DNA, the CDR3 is TGTGCCAGCAGCTTGACAGGGCACGGGGCCAACGTCCTGACTTTC. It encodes CASSLTGHGANVLTF.

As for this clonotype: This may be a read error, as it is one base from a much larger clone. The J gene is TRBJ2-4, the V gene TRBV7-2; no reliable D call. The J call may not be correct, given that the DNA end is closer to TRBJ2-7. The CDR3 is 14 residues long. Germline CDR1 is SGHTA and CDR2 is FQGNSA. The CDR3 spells CAGSLPDGIYEQYF. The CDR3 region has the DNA TGTGCCGGCAGCCTCCCCGACGGAATTTACGAGCAGTACTTC.

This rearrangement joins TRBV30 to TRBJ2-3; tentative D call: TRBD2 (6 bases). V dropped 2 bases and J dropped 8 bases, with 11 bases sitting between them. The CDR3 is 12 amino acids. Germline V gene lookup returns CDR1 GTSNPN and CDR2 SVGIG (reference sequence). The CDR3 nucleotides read TGTGCCTGGAGTAACGGGGGTTCTACGCAGTATTTT. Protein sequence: CAWSNGGSTQYF. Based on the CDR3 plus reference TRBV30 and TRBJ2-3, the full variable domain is SQTIHQWPATLVQPVGSPLSLECTVEGTSNPNLYWYRQAAGRGLQLLFYSVGIGQISSEVPQNLSASRPQDRQFILSSKKLLLSDSGFYLCAWSNGGSTQYFGPGTRLTVL.

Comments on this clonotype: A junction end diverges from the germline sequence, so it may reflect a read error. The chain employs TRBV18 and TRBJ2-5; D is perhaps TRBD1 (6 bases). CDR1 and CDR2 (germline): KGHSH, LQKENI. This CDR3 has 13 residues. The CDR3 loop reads CASTQGRQGTQYF. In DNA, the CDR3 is TGTGCCAGCACGCAGGGGCGCCAAGGGACCCAGTACTTC.

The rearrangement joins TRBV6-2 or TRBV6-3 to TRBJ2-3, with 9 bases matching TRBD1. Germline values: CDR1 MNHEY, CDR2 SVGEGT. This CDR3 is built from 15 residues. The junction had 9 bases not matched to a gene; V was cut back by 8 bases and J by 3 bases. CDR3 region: CASRVRDRETDTQYF. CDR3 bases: TGTGCCAGCCGTGTTAGGGACAGGGAAACAGATACGCAGTATTTT.

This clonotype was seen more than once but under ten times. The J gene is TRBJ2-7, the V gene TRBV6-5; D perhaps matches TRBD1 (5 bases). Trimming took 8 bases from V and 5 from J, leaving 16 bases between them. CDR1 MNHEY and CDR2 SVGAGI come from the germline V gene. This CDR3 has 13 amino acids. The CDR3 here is CASRVTDSDEQYF. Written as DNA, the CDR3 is TGTGCCAGCCGAGTGACAGATTCTGACGAGCAGTACTTC.

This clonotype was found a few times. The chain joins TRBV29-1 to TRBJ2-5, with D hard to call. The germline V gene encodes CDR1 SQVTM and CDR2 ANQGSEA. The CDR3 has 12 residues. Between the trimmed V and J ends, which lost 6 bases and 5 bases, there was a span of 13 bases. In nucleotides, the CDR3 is TGCAGCGTAGCTGGGCCTTTGGAGACCCAGTACTTC. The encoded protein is CSVAGPLETQYF.

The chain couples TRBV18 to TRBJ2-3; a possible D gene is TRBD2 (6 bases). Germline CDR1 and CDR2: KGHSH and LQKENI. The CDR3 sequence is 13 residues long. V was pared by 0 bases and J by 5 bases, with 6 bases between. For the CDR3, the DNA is TGTGCCAGCTCACCACCGACTAGAGATACGCAGTATTTT. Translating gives CASSPPTRDTQYF.